These T cell receptor beta chains were read from a single sample in a study of shared clonotypes between healthy human individuals. The data were produced by immunoSEQ multiplex PCR, yet TCRdb's version contains in-frame clones alone and is incomplete. Of approximately 1,000,000 clones listed, roughly 77% were seen once; the top ten hold more than 0.85%. The source material was memory CD4+ T cells from PBMCs. The receptor set was obtained from a man between 18 and 29 years old in good health. Some clones in this sample may be carry-over from other donors' samples. The CDR3 runs from the conserved cysteine through the conserved F or W. D genes are given only for firm matches. Size values are once, few and many counts, or a class for expanded clones, and some rows have none.

-,TRBV19,14,TRBJ2-7,-,CASSIGGQPYEQYF,TGTGCCAGTAGTATAGGAGGGCAACCCTACGAGCAGTACTTC
-,TRBV20-1,11,TRBJ1-2,-,CSAAGSYGYTF,TGCAGTGCCGCCGGGAGCTATGGCTACACCTTC
-,TRBV5-4,14,TRBJ2-1,-,CASSQGKGGNEQFF,TGTGCCAGCAGCCAGGGAAAGGGGGGCAATGAGCAGTTCTTC
TRBD2,TRBV11-2,16,TRBJ2-1,once,CASSPISGRAYNEQFF,TGTGCCAGCAGCCCAATCAGCGGGAGGGCCTATAATGAGCAGTTCTTC
TRBD2,TRBV5-4,15,TRBJ2-1,-,CASSLSGLADNEQFF,TGTGCCAGCAGCTTAAGCGGCCTAGCGGACAATGAGCAGTTCTTC
-,TRBV5-6,14,TRBJ2-7,-,CASSRRLRSYEQYF,TGTGCCAGCAGCCGCAGACTTAGATCCTACGAGCAGTACTTC
-,TRBV4-3,15,TRBJ1-5,many,CASSQVPQGNQPQHF,TGCGCCAGCAGCCAAGTCCCGCAGGGCAATCAGCCCCAGCATTTT
-,TRBV30,15,TRBJ1-3,-,CAWSPFVEEGNTIYF,TGTGCCTGGAGCCCTTTCGTGGAGGAGGGAAACACCATATATTTT
-,TRBV27,15,TRBJ1-1,once,CATVVRPSLGTEAFF,TGTGCCACCGTAGTAAGACCGTCCCTGGGGACTGAAGCTTTCTTT
TRBD1,TRBV5-4,15,TRBJ1-2,-,CASSQWDRVGAGYTF,TGTGCCAGCAGCCAGTGGGACAGGGTCGGGGCTGGCTACACCTTC
-,TRBV19,14,TRBJ2-5,once,CASSRRDLSETQYF,TGTGCCAGTAGTAGAAGGGACTTGTCGGAGACCCAGTACTTC
TRBD1,TRBV27,15,TRBJ2-7,-,CASSLRGQGKGEQYF,TGTGCCAGCAGTTTACGGGGACAGGGGAAGGGCGAGCAGTACTTC
TRBD1,TRBV10-3,17,TRBJ1-5,-,CAISGGQGAPGGQPQHF,TGTGCCATCAGTGGGGGGCAGGGGGCCCCTGGAGGACAGCCCCAGCATTTT
TRBD2,TRBV5-4,17,TRBJ2-3,-,CASSLFLAGPSTDTQYF,TGTGCCAGCAGCTTGTTCCTAGCGGGACCTAGCACAGATACGCAGTATTTT